These 25 T cell receptor beta chains share one sample of origin, sequenced in a study of OX40 agonist ivuxolimab in advanced cancers. The library relied on the immunoSEQ multiplex PCR assay. TCRdb stores this immuneACCESS table with in-frame sequences only. Part of the clones is absent; in the studies checked, under half of the shortfall reflects unresolved V genes, and no reason is known for the rest. Across this sample there are tens of thousands of clones, with 80% to 90% seen only once. The ten largest make up about 0.8% of the sample. This specimen consisted of CD4+ or CD8+ T cells sorted from blood, obtained in a trial of the OX40 agonist ivuxolimab. The receptors shown here come from an adult with an advanced solid tumor such as melanoma, head and neck, liver or kidney cancer.

The rearrangement links TRBV7-9 to TRBJ2-3, with unresolved D. V lost 5 bases and J lost 3, with 6 bases in between. Germline V CDR1 and CDR2: SEHNR, FQNEAQ (reference sequence). The CDR3 covers 12 residues. CDR3 in amino acids: CASSPGTDTQYF. The CDR3 coding sequence is TGTGCCAGCAGCCCTGGGACAGATACGCAGTATTTT.

V and J are TRBV11-2 and TRBJ2-7; 7 nucleotides match TRBD2. Germline lookup yields CDR1 SGHAT and CDR2 FQNNGV. CDR3 length: 14 residues. V lost 1 base, J lost 4 bases, and 4 bases stayed unmatched. The CDR3 here is CASSLASGAYEQYF. CDR3 coding DNA: TGTGCCAGCAGCTTAGCGAGCGGGGCTTACGAGCAGTACTTC.

In nucleotides, the CDR3 is TGTGCCAGCTCACGCTCCCTCCGACAGAATATGAACACTGAAGCTTTCTTT. This codes for CASSRSLRQNMNTEAFF. The chain joins TRBV18 to TRBJ1-1; D perhaps matches TRBD1 (5 bases). With 4 bases removed from V and 0 bases from J, the gap between germline ends came to 18 bases. The germline CDR1 and CDR2 sequences are KGHSH and LQKENI. The length of the CDR3 is 17 residues.

This clone has only a few counts. The chain carries TRBV5-6 and TRBJ2-5, with TRBD1 matching over 8 bases. V gave up 4 bases and J gave up 5 bases; unmatched junction bases: 7. The CDR3 length is 14 residues. Germline V lookup: CDR1 SGHDT, CDR2 YYEEEE. CDR3 nucleotide sequence: TGTGCCAGCAGCCGAGACAGGGGCTGGGAGACCCAGTACTTC. Amino acids: CASSRDRGWETQYF.

The rearrangement joins TRBV11-3 to TRBJ2-5, with 9 nucleotides matching TRBD2. V lost 5 bases and J lost 5; bases outside the gene matches: 9. Germline V CDR1 and CDR2: SGHNT, YENEEA. The CDR3 loop spans 15 amino acids. CDR3 DNA sequence: TGTGCCAGCAGCAAGTTCGGCGGGGGGGATGAGACCCAGTACTTC. Encoded protein: CASSKFGGGDETQYF.

This chain uses TRBV28 with TRBJ2-1; TRBD1 agrees at 8 bases. The CDR3 is 18 amino acids. Per the germline V gene, CDR1 is MDHEN and CDR2 is SYDVKM. J was trimmed by 4 bases and V by 5 bases; bases with no gene match: 16. CDR3 loop: CASSPYRGAPHRYNEQFF. CDR3 in DNA: TGTGCCAGCAGTCCTTACAGGGGGGCCCCTCATCGGTACAATGAGCAGTTCTTC. Variable domain in full (rest from reference TRBV28 and TRBJ2-1): DVKVTQSSRYLVKRTGEKVFLECVQDMDHENMFWYRQDPGLGLRLIYFSYDVKMKEKGDIPEGYSVSREKKERFSLILESASTNQTSMYLCASSPYRGAPHRYNEQFFGPGTRLTVL.

This chain connects TRBV19 to TRBJ1-1; 7 bases are shared with TRBD1. The CDR3 has 14 amino acids. Trimming at V came to 6 bases and at J to 0 bases, leaving 4 bases not matched to a gene. Per the germline V gene, CDR1 is LNHDA and CDR2 is SQIVND (reference sequence). DNA of the CDR3: TGTGCCAGTAGACAGGGGCAAATGAACACTGAAGCTTTCTTT. Protein sequence: CASRQGQMNTEAFF. The variable domain in full, completed from reference TRBV19 and TRBJ1-1, reads DGGITQSPKYLFRKEGQNVTLSCEQNLNHDAMYWYRQDPGQGLRLIYYSQIVNDFQKGDIAEGYSVSREKKESFPLTVTSAQKNPTAFYLCASRQGQMNTEAFFGQGTRLTVV.

V is TRBV5-5 and J is TRBJ2-6, with 8 bases that match TRBD1. CDR1 is SGHKS and CDR2 is YYEKEE in the germline V gene (reference sequence). This CDR3 spans 19 amino acids. J gave up 2 bases and V 3 bases, and 13 bases lay outside the gene matches. The CDR3 nucleotides are TGTGCCAGCAGCTCCGATCTGGACAGGGCGATAGCTGGGGCCAACGTCCTGACTTTC. Protein product: CASSSDLDRAIAGANVLTF.

On this clone itself: Other nucleotide sequences from this sample produce the same CDR3. The V gene is TRBV29-1, the J gene TRBJ1-2, with D unresolved. V lost 4 bases to trimming and J lost 3 bases, with 9 bases between them. Germline V gene lookup returns CDR1 SQVTM and CDR2 ANQGSEA. CDR3 size: 12 residues. The CDR3 DNA is TGCAGCGTTGGTCTGGGCGACTATGGCTACACCTTC. It translates to CSVGLGDYGYTF.

V usage is TRBV10-3 and J usage is TRBJ1-1; the match to TRBD1 covers 9 bases. V was pared by 1 base and J by 3 bases, with 6 bases of the junction left unmatched. Germline V CDR1 and CDR2: ENHRY, SYGVKD. The CDR3 runs 16 residues. The CDR3 sequence: CAISELGQGFDTEAFF. The CDR3 DNA is TGTGCCATCAGTGAGTTAGGACAGGGGTTCGACACTGAAGCTTTCTTT.

The chain has TRBV6-5 and TRBJ2-5; maybe TRBD1 (9 bases). Germline V CDR1 and CDR2: MNHEY, SVGAGI. V was pared by 6 bases and J by 5 bases, with 19 bases between. This CDR3 contains 15 residues. The CDR3 loop is CASSPGGTGRETQYF. The DNA of the CDR3 is TGTGCCAGCAGCCCGGGGGGGACAGGGAGGGAGACCCAGTACTTC.

V gene TRBV21-1 combines with J gene TRBJ2-6; the DNA was not used to check the table's D call, TRBD1. TRBV21-1 is classified as a pseudogene. This CDR3 is built from 20 residues. The CDR3 here is CASSDLLEREQGSGANVLTF. The CDR3 coding sequence is TGTGCCAGCAGCGATCTCTTGGAGAGGGAACAGGGTTCTGGGGCCAACGTCCTGACTTTC.

The rearrangement uses TRBV10-3 and TRBJ2-2; TRBD2 matches 10 bases. The CDR3 spans 17 residues. With 3 bases clipped from V and 6 bases from J, the junction kept 10 bases outside the gene matches. CDR1 and CDR2 (germline): ENHRY, SYGVKD. The chain's CDR3 is CAISDWLAGVKAGELFF. The DNA for the CDR3 is TGTGCCATCAGTGATTGGCTAGCGGGAGTTAAAGCCGGGGAGCTGTTTTTT.

This clone was picked up a small number of times. The rearrangement joins TRBV2 to TRBJ2-2; TRBD2 might be the D (5 bases). Between the trimmed V and J ends, which lost 6 bases and 5 bases, there was a span of 22 bases. This CDR3 has 17 amino acids. The germline V gene encodes CDR1 SNHLY and CDR2 FYNNEI. CDR3 amino acids: CASSPSLVVWETGELFF. CDR3 nucleotide sequence: TGTGCCAGCAGCCCTAGCTTAGTAGTATGGGAGACCGGGGAGCTGTTTTTT.

The chain employs TRBV28 and TRBJ2-5; D is tentatively TRBD1 or TRBD2 (6 bases each). Trimming shortened V by 3 bases and J by 4 bases, and 18 bases separated the two germline ends. The CDR3 is 16 residues long. In germline, CDR1 is MDHEN, CDR2 SYDVKM. The CDR3 DNA is TGTGCCAGCAGTTTGGGGGCGTCTAGCGCGGCAGAGACCCAGTACTTC. Residues: CASSLGASSAAETQYF.

The V call is TRBV19, the J call TRBJ1-2; D gene ambiguous. From germline, CDR1 is LNHDA and CDR2 SQIVND (reference sequence). V was trimmed by 7 bases and J by 3 bases, leaving 12 bases between them. The CDR3 is made up of 13 amino acids. The CDR3 region is CASKEVKDYGYTF. CDR3 bases: TGTGCCAGTAAGGAGGTGAAGGACTATGGCTACACCTTC.

This sequence joins TRBV2 and TRBJ1-5, with TRBD1 as a possible D gene (5 bases). Germline V gives CDR1 SNHLY, CDR2 FYNNEI. Trimming left V 0 bases short and J 7 bases short, with 13 bases between. This CDR3 is 15 amino acids long. The CDR3 protein is CASSEALQGDQPQHF. The CDR3 DNA follows: TGTGCCAGCAGTGAAGCGCTCCAAGGGGACCAGCCCCAGCATTTT. The full variable domain, in which reference TRBV2 and TRBJ1-5 provide the parts outside the CDR3, is EPEVTQTPSHQVTQMGQEVILRCVPISNHLYFYWYRQILGQKVEFLVSFYNNEISEKSEIFDDQFSVERPDGSNFTLKIRSTKLEDSAMYFCASSEALQGDQPQHFGDGTRLSIL.

The chain couples TRBV14 to TRBJ2-3, with 8 bases fitting TRBD2. Germline V gene data show CDR1 as SGHDN and CDR2 as FVKESK. This CDR3 contains 21 residues. The junction had 18 bases not matched to a gene; V was cut back by 1 base and J by 0 bases. The CDR3 DNA is TGTGCCAGCAGCCAAGTATGGATCGGCGGGAGGCCGGGGCTTAGCACAGATACGCAGTATTTT. This encodes CASSQVWIGGRPGLSTDTQYF.

V and J are TRBV11-2 and TRBJ1-2; no firm D call. Trimming took 6 bases from V and 6 from J, leaving 23 bases between them. The germline V gene encodes CDR1 SGHAT and CDR2 FQNNGV. The CDR3 extends over 16 amino acids. CDR3 residues: CASSRDGRDLSHGYTF. CDR3 nucleotide sequence: TGTGCCAGCAGTCGAGACGGTAGGGATCTAAGCCATGGCTACACCTTC.

This clone was observed a single time. In DNA form, the CDR3 reads TGTGCCACCAGCAGAGATGGGTCCCGACTAGCGGAGTTGCTCCGCGCGGGCCCAGATACGCAGTATTTT. This sequence encodes CATSRDGSRLAELLRAGPDTQYF. V and J are TRBV15 and TRBJ2-3, with 9 bases identical to TRBD2. The CDR3 is 23 amino acids. Germline V gene lookup returns CDR1 LNHNV and CDR2 YYDKDF (reference sequence). Trimming removed 0 bases from V and 4 bases from J; junction bases left unmatched: 26.

The chain employs TRBV19 and TRBJ2-3; 13 bases match TRBD2. Germline CDR1 reads LNHDA; CDR2 reads SQIVND (reference sequence). CDR3 length: 16 residues. V was clipped by 4 bases and J by 5 bases; unmatched bases: 6. This chain's CDR3 is CASSTPRLAGGDTQYF. As DNA, the CDR3 is TGTGCCAGTAGTACCCCGAGACTAGCGGGGGGAGATACGCAGTATTTT. The variable domain in full, with the rest retrieved from reference TRBV19 and TRBJ2-3, is DGGITQSPKYLFRKEGQNVTLSCEQNLNHDAMYWYRQDPGQGLRLIYYSQIVNDFQKGDIAEGYSVSREKKESFPLTVTSAQKNPTAFYLCASSTPRLAGGDTQYFGPGTRLTVL.

The chain employs TRBV14 and TRBJ2-3; the D gene is possibly TRBD1 (5 bases). This CDR3 region has 13 residues. Germline V lookup: CDR1 SGHDN, CDR2 FVKESK. Trimming took off 3 bases at V and 12 bases at J, with 16 bases between the two ends. As DNA, the CDR3 is TGTGCCAGCAGCCAGAACTTTGGGGCCGCTCAGTATTTT. This codes for CASSQNFGAAQYF.

Notes on this clone: One end of the junction varies from germline; a read error may be responsible. The chain recombines TRBV7-9 with TRBJ1-4, with D maybe TRBD1 (5 bases). Per the germline V gene, CDR1 is SEHNR and CDR2 is FQNEAQ (reference sequence). The CDR3 length is 14 residues. This chain's CDR3 is CASSIAGLREKLFF. The CDR3 DNA sequence: TGTGCCAGCAGCATAGCAGGGTTACGTGAAAAACTGTTTTTT.

Concerning this clone itself: The same CDR3 arises from other DNA sequences in this sample as well. The CDR3 DNA reads TGTGCCAGTAGCCCACAGCGGGATACGCAGTATTTT. This encodes CASSPQRDTQYF. The gene calls are TRBV19 and TRBJ2-3, with D tentatively TRBD2 (5 bases). Trimming stripped 6 bases from V and 6 bases from J, with 10 bases between. Germline assignment: CDR1 LNHDA and CDR2 SQIVND (reference sequence). CDR3 size: 12 residues. The whole variable domain, filled in from reference TRBV19 and TRBJ2-3, reads DGGITQSPKYLFRKEGQNVTLSCEQNLNHDAMYWYRQDPGQGLRLIYYSQIVNDFQKGDIAEGYSVSREKKESFPLTVTSAQKNPTAFYLCASSPQRDTQYFGPGTRLTVL.

This clone came up a few times. The chain couples TRBV7-8 to TRBJ1-6, with a possible D match to TRBD1 (5 bases). CDR1 is SGHVS, CDR2 FQNEAQ, per germline. This CDR3 spans 15 amino acids. Trimming removed 1 base from V and 5 bases from J, with 9 bases in between. The CDR3 DNA reads TGTGCCAGCAGCTTAGGGATGGGGGATAATTCACCCCTCCACTTT. Its protein product is CASSLGMGDNSPLHF.